The 31 T cell receptor beta chains given below trace back to one sample, sequenced in a study of cytomegalovirus exposure and HLA in healthy donors. In the PCR, 60 Vbeta and 13 Jbeta primers were used. Here immunoSEQ multiplex PCR was the method, and the copy in TCRdb shows in-frame clones only, minus some. The repertoire consists of roughly 80,000 clones, with roughly two thirds occurring once and the leading ten covering roughly 4.4%. Sequencing used PBMCs. Receptors originate from a man aged 60 to 75 in good health and CMV-seropositive.

The chain carries TRBV10-3 and TRBJ1-6; 7 bases map to TRBD1. This CDR3 is built from 13 residues. Per germline, CDR1 ENHRY and CDR2 SYGVKD. Germline trimming cut 7 bases from V and 8 bases from J; bases unmatched to any gene: 5. The CDR3 reads CAIKGGADSPLHF. The CDR3 bases are TGTGCCATCAAAGGGGGCGCTGATTCACCCCTCCACTTT.

V and J are TRBV6-5 and TRBJ1-2; TRBD1 might be the D (5 bases). Trimming shortened V by 2 bases and J by 3 bases, and 10 bases separated the two germline ends. CDR1 is MNHEY, CDR2 SVGAGI, per germline. This CDR3 spans 14 amino acids. CDR3 region: CASSYRVGDYGYTF. The DNA for the CDR3 is TGTGCCAGCAGTTACAGGGTAGGGGACTATGGCTACACCTTC.

In the case of this clone: The sample has other DNA sequences that encode this CDR3 too. The chain recombines TRBV27 with TRBJ2-5; 7 bases are shared with TRBD1. V gave up 0 bases and J gave up 5 bases; unmatched junction bases: 6. The CDR3 covers 15 residues. CDR1 MNHEY and CDR2 SMNVEV come from the germline V gene (reference sequence). The CDR3 sequence: CASSLSRDSVETQYF. The CDR3 DNA follows: TGTGCCAGCAGTTTATCACGGGACAGTGTGGAGACCCAGTACTTC.

This chain's CDR3 is CASSGPDRGGTEAFF. CDR3 sequence (DNA): TGTGCCAGCAGTGGCCCCGACAGGGGAGGCACTGAAGCTTTCTTT. The chain has TRBV2 and TRBJ1-1, with 8 bases fitting TRBD1. V lost 4 bases to trimming and J lost 4 bases; unmatched junction nucleotides: 8. The CDR3 loop spans 15 amino acids. The germline CDR1 and CDR2 sequences are SNHLY and FYNNEI.

The chain uses TRBV30 and TRBJ2-1; D gene ambiguous. The V end was cut by 3 bases, the J end by 8 bases, with 11 bases between. CDR3 length: 12 amino acids. The V gene's germline CDR1 is GTSNPN and CDR2 SVGIG (reference sequence). DNA of the CDR3: TGTGCCTGGAGCCCCTTGAGTGATGAGCAGTTCTTC. It specifies CAWSPLSDEQFF.

The rearrangement links TRBV7-2 to TRBJ1-4, with D unresolved. Per germline, CDR1 SGHTA and CDR2 FQGNSA. The CDR3 runs to 17 residues. Trimming stripped 4 bases from V and 0 bases from J, with 15 bases between. CDR3 amino acids: CASSSRILAATNEKLFF. The CDR3 region has the DNA TGTGCCAGCAGCTCCCGAATTTTAGCTGCAACTAATGAAAAACTGTTTTTT.

The chain carries TRBV5-5 and TRBJ1-1; TRBD1 might be the D (6 bases). The V gene lost 1 base and the J gene lost 0 bases, with 19 bases spanning the gap. The CDR3 runs 18 residues. Germline lookup yields CDR1 SGHKS and CDR2 YYEKEE (reference sequence). The CDR3 region is CASSLLYIPQGMNTEAFF. CDR3 DNA: TGTGCCAGCAGCTTGTTGTATATCCCCCAGGGGATGAACACTGAAGCTTTCTTT.

The chain combines TRBV28 with TRBJ2-3; TRBD1 matches at 9 bases. The CDR3 length is 16 residues. CDR1 is MDHEN and CDR2 is SYDVKM in the germline V gene. V shed 4 bases and J 3 bases; nucleotides not matched to a gene: 8. CDR3 region: CASSSNSGTGTDTQYF. CDR3 nucleotides: TGTGCCAGCAGTTCGAACTCCGGGACAGGGACAGATACGCAGTATTTT.

This chain links TRBV6-6 with TRBJ1-1, with D tentatively TRBD1 (5 bases). The CDR3 extends over 11 amino acids. V dropped 4 bases and J dropped 10 bases, with 10 bases sitting between them. CDR1 MNHNY and CDR2 SVGAGI come from the germline V gene (reference sequence). The CDR3 DNA reads TGTGCCAGCAGTTTCCTCCAGGGAGCTTTCTTT. It yields the protein CASSFLQGAFF.

The V call is TRBV5-5, the J call TRBJ1-2; TRBD1 matches 7 bases. Trimming cost V 5 bases and J 0 bases; bases outside gene matches: 4. Germline loops: CDR1 SGHKS, CDR2 YYEKEE (reference sequence). The CDR3 is 14 residues long. The CDR3 region has the DNA TGTGCCAGCAGACGTACAGGGGCTAACTATGGCTACACCTTC. As protein: CASRRTGANYGYTF.

This clone was picked up a small number of times. The gene calls are TRBV28 and TRBJ2-1; 9 bases are shared with TRBD1. Germline CDR1 is MDHEN and CDR2 is SYDVKM. Trimming took 5 bases from V and 2 from J; bases not matched to a gene: 7. The length of the CDR3 is 16 residues. This chain's CDR3 is CASSPPGTGPYNEQFF. The CDR3 region has the DNA TGTGCCAGCAGTCCACCCGGGACAGGGCCCTACAATGAGCAGTTCTTC. Full variable domain (remainder filled in from reference TRBV28 and TRBJ2-1): DVKVTQSSRYLVKRTGEKVFLECVQDMDHENMFWYRQDPGLGLRLIYFSYDVKMKEKGDIPEGYSVSREKKERFSLILESASTNQTSMYLCASSPPGTGPYNEQFFGPGTRLTVL.

V gene TRBV5-1 combines with J gene TRBJ2-5; 7 bases align to TRBD1. Germline loops: CDR1 SGHRS, CDR2 YFSETQ. V trimming: 5 bases; J trimming: 0 bases; junction bases outside the gene matches: 7. The CDR3 sequence is 15 residues long. CDR3 residues: CASRTTGQYQETQYF. CDR3 coding DNA: TGCGCCAGCAGAACCACGGGACAGTACCAAGAGACCCAGTACTTC.

The V call is TRBV27, the J call TRBJ2-3, with D uncertain. Germline V CDR1 and CDR2: MNHEY, SMNVEV (reference sequence). There are 12 residues in the CDR3. V was pared by 5 bases and J by 6 bases, with 9 bases between. CDR3 nucleotide sequence: TGTGCCAGCAGTCTAGACTCGGATACGCAGTATTTT. It translates to CASSLDSDTQYF.

The J gene is TRBJ1-2, the V gene TRBV28; weak D call: TRBD1 (5 bases). CDR1 and CDR2 (germline): MDHEN, SYDVKM. V was shortened by 4 bases and J by 5 bases, with 8 bases between the two germline ends. The CDR3 has 12 residues. The CDR3 DNA sequence: TGTGCCAGCAGTTCGACAGAGTATGGCTACACCTTC. Its protein is CASSSTEYGYTF.

The chain recombines TRBV11-2 with TRBJ2-2; 8 nucleotides align to TRBD2. CDR3 length: 15 amino acids. The V and J ends lost 5 bases and 5 bases, in that order; junction bases with no gene match: 7. Germline V CDR1 and CDR2: SGHAT, FQNNGV. The CDR3 reads CASSPMTSVTGELFF. CDR3 DNA sequence: TGTGCCAGCAGCCCAATGACTAGCGTTACCGGGGAGCTGTTTTTT.

The chain carries TRBV6-1 and TRBJ1-1, with D maybe TRBD1 (5 bases). Germline-derived CDR1 and CDR2 are MNHNS and SASEGT. The CDR3 runs 14 residues. The V end lost 2 bases, the J end lost 4 bases, and 11 bases lay between the germline ends. The CDR3 sequence: CASSESRGITEAFF. The CDR3 DNA reads as TGTGCCAGCAGTGAATCTAGGGGAATCACTGAAGCTTTCTTT.

J is TRBJ2-1 and V is TRBV4-3; 7 bases align to TRBD2. The CDR3 spans 15 residues. The germline V gene encodes CDR1 LGHNA and CDR2 YSLEER. The V gene end was trimmed by 1 base and the J gene end by 3 bases; junction bases not matched to a gene: 3. CDR3 DNA: TGCGCCAGCAGCCAAGTATTAGCGGGCTACAATGAGCAGTTCTTC. It yields the protein CASSQVLAGYNEQFF.

This clone came up a few times. The V call is TRBV6-5, the J call TRBJ1-4; the match to TRBD1 covers 7 bases. V dropped 2 bases and J dropped 5; count of bases not matched to a gene: 5. Germline CDR1 reads MNHEY; CDR2 reads SVGAGI. CDR3 length equals 15 residues. CDR3 in DNA: TGTGCCAGCAGTTACAAAGGGGGCGGAAATGAAAAACTGTTTTTT. This codes for CASSYKGGGNEKLFF.

The chain links TRBV7-9 to TRBJ1-2; 12 nucleotides line up with TRBD1. V trimming: 5 bases; J trimming: 8 bases; junction bases outside the gene matches: 9. The CDR3 runs 15 residues. Germline CDR1 is SEHNR and CDR2 is FQNEAQ (reference sequence). This CDR3 is CASSVFSGTGGGYTF. The CDR3 DNA sequence: TGTGCCAGCAGCGTCTTTTCCGGGACAGGGGGCGGCTACACCTTC. Looking up the rest from reference TRBV7-9 and TRBJ1-2 gives the full variable domain: DTGVSQNPRHKITKRGQNVTFRCDPISEHNRLYWYRQTLGQGPEFLTYFQNEAQLEKSRLLSDRFSAERPKGSFSTLEIQRTEQGDSAMYLCASSVFSGTGGGYTFGSGTRLTVV.

This clone showed up just once. V is TRBV18 and J is TRBJ2-1; TRBD1 is a possible D gene (8 bases). Germline CDR1 reads KGHSH; CDR2 reads LQKENI. The germline V and J ends were trimmed by 6 bases and 0 bases, with 12 bases remaining between them. This CDR3 has 15 amino acids. CDR3 amino acids: CASSNRGGSYNEQFF. In nucleotides, the CDR3 is TGTGCCAGCTCGAACAGGGGGGGCTCCTACAATGAGCAGTTCTTC.

This chain joins TRBV2 and TRBJ2-7; 9 bases match TRBD1. Germline trimming cut 8 bases from V and 5 bases from J; bases unmatched to any gene: 4. The germline gives CDR1 SNHLY, CDR2 FYNNEI. The CDR3 totals 12 residues. CDR3 DNA sequence: TGTGCCAGCGAGGGACAGGGCCACGAGCAGTACTTC. Its translation: CASEGQGHEQYF. The full variable domain, completed using reference TRBV2 and TRBJ2-7, is EPEVTQTPSHQVTQMGQEVILRCVPISNHLYFYWYRQILGQKVEFLVSFYNNEISEKSEIFDDQFSVERPDGSNFTLKIRSTKLEDSAMYFCASEGQGHEQYFGPGTRLTVT.

A note on this clone: Other DNA variants within this sample encode the same CDR3. V and J are TRBV6-5 and TRBJ2-6; perhaps TRBD1 as D (6 bases). V lost 3 bases, J lost 1 base, and 10 bases lay in between. The CDR3 has 16 residues. Per the germline V gene, CDR1 is MNHEY and CDR2 is SVGAGI. The DNA of the CDR3 is TGTGCCAGCAGTTATAGGGGGAGTTCTGGGGCCAACGTCCTGACTTTC. This gives the protein CASSYRGSSGANVLTF.

The V call is TRBV27, the J call TRBJ1-2; a weak D match, TRBD1 (6 bases). The CDR3 loop spans 13 amino acids. Trimming took 3 bases from V and 6 from J, leaving 11 bases between them. Germline values: CDR1 MNHEY, CDR2 SMNVEV (reference sequence). The CDR3 is CASSFRQVDGYTF. CDR3 nucleotides: TGTGCCAGCAGTTTCCGACAGGTCGATGGCTACACCTTC.

This chain connects TRBV6-1 to TRBJ2-7, with TRBD1 matching over 9 bases. There are 15 residues in the CDR3. With 5 bases clipped from V and 2 bases from J, the junction kept 7 bases outside the gene matches. Per the germline V gene, CDR1 is MNHNS and CDR2 is SASEGT. The CDR3 DNA follows: TGTGCCAGCAGTCGACCGGGACAGGGACCCTACGAGCAGTACTTC. It codes for CASSRPGQGPYEQYF.

The chain has TRBV10-3 and TRBJ1-2, with TRBD1 matching 9 bases. The CDR3 has 16 residues. Germline V gene sequence: CDR1 ENHRY, CDR2 SYGVKD. Germline trimming cut 0 bases from V and 7 bases from J; bases unmatched to any gene: 9. The CDR3 bases are TGTGCCATCAGTGAGTCCACAGGGGGCGCAGGGGTTGGCTACACCTTC. It is translated as CAISESTGGAGVGYTF.

The chain combines TRBV7-8 with TRBJ1-3; 8 bases agree with TRBD1. Germline V gives CDR1 SGHVS, CDR2 FQNEAQ. The CDR3 length is 18 residues. Germline trimming cut 5 bases from V and 0 bases from J; bases unmatched to any gene: 12. The CDR3: CASSPIWTGWDSGNTIYF. CDR3 bases: TGTGCCAGCAGCCCTATATGGACAGGGTGGGACTCTGGAAACACCATATATTTT.

On this clone: Compared with germline, one end of the junction differs, possibly owing to a read error. This rearrangement joins TRBV7-9 to TRBJ1-1, with 8 positions matching TRBD1. In germline, CDR1 is SEHNR, CDR2 FQNEAQ (reference sequence). The length of the CDR3 is 12 residues. CDR3: CSSSPTGAEAFF. In nucleotides, the CDR3 is TGTTCCAGCAGCCCGACAGGGGCTGAAGCTTTCTTT.

The chain employs TRBV4-2 and TRBJ2-1, with a possible D match to TRBD1 (6 bases). The CDR3 is made up of 17 amino acids. Trimming left V 6 bases short and J 5 bases short, with 23 bases between. Germline lookup yields CDR1 LGHNA and CDR2 YNFKEQ. CDR3 sequence reads: CASRPLLGTRKNNEQFF. Written as DNA, the CDR3 is TGTGCCAGCAGGCCACTTCTCGGGACAAGGAAAAACAATGAGCAGTTCTTC.

V is TRBV5-6 and J is TRBJ1-1, with a possible D match to TRBD1 (6 bases). In germline, CDR1 is SGHDT, CDR2 YYEEEE. The CDR3 totals 16 residues. Trimming stripped 3 bases from V and 0 bases from J, with 15 bases between. This CDR3 reads CASSSWTDRMNTEAFF. DNA for the CDR3: TGTGCCAGCAGCTCTTGGACAGATCGTATGAACACTGAAGCTTTCTTT.

The chain has TRBV6-5 and TRBJ1-5; TRBD1 is a possible D gene (6 bases). Germline V gene data show CDR1 as MNHEY and CDR2 as SVGAGI. The CDR3 loop spans 13 amino acids. The V gene lost 6 bases and the J gene lost 4 bases, with 10 bases spanning the gap. This CDR3 is CASRRTVNQPQHF. CDR3 coding DNA: TGTGCCAGCAGGCGGACAGTTAATCAGCCCCAGCATTTT.

To note about this clone: The junction does not match germline at one end; this may be a read error. This rearrangement joins TRBV7-9 to TRBJ1-1; the D is unclear. This CDR3 region has 12 residues. CDR1 SEHNR and CDR2 FQNEAQ come from the germline V gene (reference sequence). CDR3 protein: CSSSLAKPEAFF. The CDR3 DNA follows: TGTTCCAGCAGCTTAGCCAAGCCTGAAGCTTTCTTT.